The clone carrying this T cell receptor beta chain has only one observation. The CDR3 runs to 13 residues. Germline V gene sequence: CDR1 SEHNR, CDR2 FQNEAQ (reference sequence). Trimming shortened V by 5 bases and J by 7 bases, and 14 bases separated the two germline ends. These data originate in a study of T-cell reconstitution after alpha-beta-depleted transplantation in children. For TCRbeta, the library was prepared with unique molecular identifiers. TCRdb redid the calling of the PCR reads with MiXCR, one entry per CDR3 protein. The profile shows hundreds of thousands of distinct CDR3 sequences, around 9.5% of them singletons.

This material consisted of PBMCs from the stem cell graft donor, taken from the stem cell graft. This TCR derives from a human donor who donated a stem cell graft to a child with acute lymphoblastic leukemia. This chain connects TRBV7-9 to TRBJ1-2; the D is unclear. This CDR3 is CASSPDIQSGYTF. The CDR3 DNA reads TGTGCCAGCAGCCCCGACATTCAGTCTGGCTACACCTTC.